These T cell receptor beta chains were read from a single sample in a study of cytomegalovirus exposure and HLA in healthy donors. Here immunoSEQ multiplex PCR was the method, and the copy in TCRdb shows in-frame clones only, minus some. The data contain some 190,000 clones, about nine tenths of them singletons. Sequencing was performed on PBMCs. The receptors originated from a boy younger than 10 in good health and CMV-seronegative. Both conserved end residues are part of each CDR3. The D gene is left open where the match is weak. Expanded clones are given a class, and other clones once, few, many or no size at all.

D gene	V gene	J gene	CDR3 length	clone size	CDR3 DNA	CDR3 protein
NA	TRBV5-6	TRBJ1-4	15	NA	TGTGCCAGCAGCGCGCTCAGGGGAGCTAATGAAAAACTGTTTTTT	CASSALRGANEKLFF
NA	TRBV2	TRBJ2-1	12	NA	TGTGCCAGCAGCGGTGCTCGGGTTGAGCAGTTCTTC	CASSGARVEQFF
NA	TRBV6-1	TRBJ2-7	13	once	TGTGCCAGCAGTGAATCGATCGGCTACGAGCAGTACTTC	CASSESIGYEQYF
TRBD1	TRBV6-1	TRBJ2-7	15	NA	TGTGCCAGCCAGGAATTAACAGGGGGCTCCTACGAGCAGTACTTC	CASQELTGGSYEQYF
NA	TRBV11-2	TRBJ1-2	13	NA	TGTGCCAGCAGCCGCAGGGACTACTCTGGCTACACCTTC	CASSRRDYSGYTF
TRBD1	TRBV4-1	TRBJ2-3	16	NA	TGCGCCAGCAACTTCGGACAGGGGATGAGCACAGATACGCAGTATTTT	CASNFGQGMSTDTQYF
NA	TRBV5-1	TRBJ1-5	13	NA	TGCGCCAGCAGCTTGGCTCCGGATCAGCCCCAGCATTTT	CASSLAPDQPQHF
TRBD1	TRBV9	TRBJ2-3	16	NA	TGTGCCAGCAGCGCCGACAGGGGGCGAGGCACAGATACGCAGTATTTT	CASSADRGRGTDTQYF
TRBD2	TRBV27	TRBJ2-7	19	NA	TGTGCCAGCAGTCCTCAAATCCCAGTGACTAGCGGGGGACTCTACGAGCAGTACTTC	CASSPQIPVTSGGLYEQYF
TRBD1	TRBV6-1	TRBJ2-7	14	NA	TGTGCCAGCAGGAGGACAGGGGGCTCCTACGAGCAGTACTTC	CASRRTGGSYEQYF
TRBD1	TRBV5-6	TRBJ2-7	14	NA	TGTGCCAGCAGCATCCGGGACAGGATATACGAGCAGTACTTC	CASSIRDRIYEQYF
NA	TRBV6-5	TRBJ2-7	15	few	TGTGCCAGCAGTTACTCTGCAAGTTCCCTTGACAGGATCTACTTC	CASSYSASSLDRIYF
NA	TRBV14	TRBJ1-2	13	NA	TGTGCCAGCAGCCAACCCAGGGGCTATGGCTACACCTTC	CASSQPRGYGYTF
NA	TRBV11-2	TRBJ1-1	16	once	TGTGCCAGCAGCTTAGGCCTCGCCGGGGGAGGCACTGAAGCTTTCTTT	CASSLGLAGGGTEAFF
TRBD1	TRBV7-9	TRBJ1-4	12	NA	TGTTCCAGCAGCGAGACAGGGGAAAAACTGTTTTTT	CSSSETGEKLFF
TRBD1	TRBV11-2	TRBJ2-7	16	NA	TGTGCCAGCAGCTCCCTGGGCGGGACAGGGGGCTACGAGCAGTACTTC	CASSSLGGTGGYEQYF
TRBD2	TRBV10-2	TRBJ2-1	15	NA	TGCGCCAGCAGTGAAAGGACTAGTCCTCGGAATGAGCAGTTCTTC	CASSERTSPRNEQFF